This passage covers 27 T cell receptor beta chains from one sample sequenced in a study of cytomegalovirus exposure and HLA in healthy donors. The primer mix had 60 Vbeta and 13 Jbeta primers. Profiling relied on immunoSEQ multiplex PCR, and the TCRdb table lists in-frame clones only, not all of them. The table includes 150,000 to 200,000 clones, 70% to 90% detected once. Sequences were obtained from PBMCs. These receptors all come from a woman aged 25 to 39 in good health and CMV-seronegative.

In regard to this clone: At one end, the junction sequence differs from germline, possibly due to a read error. The V gene is TRBV7-9, the J gene TRBJ2-5, with 8 bases aligning to TRBD1. The germline gives CDR1 SEHNR, CDR2 FQNEAQ (reference sequence). The CDR3 spans 15 residues. The CDR3 bases are TGTTCCAGCAGCACCTGGACAGGGTGGGGAGAGACCCAGTACTTC. Translated, it gives CSSSTWTGWGETQYF. The full variable domain, in which reference TRBV7-9 and TRBJ2-5 provide the parts outside the CDR3, is DTGVSQNPRHKITKRGQNVTFRCDPISEHNRLYWYRQTLGQGPEFLTYFQNEAQLEKSRLLSDRFSAERPKGSFSTLEIQRTEQGDSAMYLCSSSTWTGWGETQYFGPGTRLLVL.

In this sample, this clone turned up once. The chain carries TRBV15 and TRBJ1-6; 8 positions agree with TRBD1. In germline, CDR1 is LNHNV, CDR2 YYDKDF (reference sequence). Trimming cost V 8 bases and J 6 bases; bases outside gene matches: 6. This CDR3 has 14 residues. CDR3 DNA: TGTGCCACCCACAGGGGGTGGGGTAATTCACCCCTCCACTTT. Protein: CATHRGWGNSPLHF.

V and J are TRBV21-1 and TRBJ2-6; the table names TRBD1, a call not compared with the DNA. TRBV21-1 is a pseudogene. The CDR3 contains 20 residues. The CDR3 reads CASSNTFRDRDCSGANGLTF. In DNA form, the CDR3 reads TGTGCCAGCAGCAATACGTTCCGGGACAGGGATTGTTCTGGGGCCAACGGCCTGACTTTC.

V usage is TRBV9 and J usage is TRBJ2-2; 8 bases line up with TRBD2. Losses at the gene ends were 0 bases for V and 4 bases for J; bases not matched to a gene: 8. The CDR3 sequence is 17 residues long. The germline CDR1 and CDR2 sequences are SGDLS and YYNGEE. The CDR3 here is CASSVVSASGSTGELFF. The CDR3 region has the DNA TGTGCCAGCAGCGTAGTATCGGCTAGCGGGTCCACCGGGGAGCTGTTTTTT.

The J gene is TRBJ1-4, the V gene TRBV28, with 7 bases aligning to TRBD1. The CDR3 runs to 14 residues. Trimming cost V 6 bases and J 5 bases; bases outside gene matches: 6. Germline loops: CDR1 MDHEN, CDR2 SYDVKM. The DNA for the CDR3 is TGTGCCAGCAGCTCGGGACAGTTAAATGAAAAACTGTTTTTT. The encoded protein is CASSSGQLNEKLFF.

J is TRBJ2-2 and V is TRBV19; unclear D gene. This CDR3 is built from 15 residues. The germline gives CDR1 LNHDA, CDR2 SQIVND (reference sequence). With 3 bases removed from V and 1 base from J, the gap between germline ends came to 9 bases. The CDR3, as DNA: TGTGCCAGTAGTATTCGTGGTAGGAACACCGGGGAGCTGTTTTTT. Protein sequence: CASSIRGRNTGELFF.

V is TRBV27 and J is TRBJ2-7; TRBD2 matches at 8 bases. The trim removed 6 bases at V and 3 bases at J, leaving 10 bases unmatched. This CDR3 comprises 15 residues. Germline assignment: CDR1 MNHEY and CDR2 SMNVEV (reference sequence). The CDR3 bases are TGTGCCAGCAGGCCTGAGCGGGGGAGCTACTACGAGCAGTACTTC. Amino acids: CASRPERGSYYEQYF.

This clone occurred once. The V and J genes are TRBV28 and TRBJ2-5, with D tentatively TRBD2 (5 bases). The CDR3 spans 13 residues. V lost 1 base to trimming and J lost 5 bases, with 8 bases between them. Germline V gives CDR1 MDHEN, CDR2 SYDVKM. CDR3 sequence: CASSLSGVETQYF. For the CDR3, the DNA is TGTGCCAGCAGTTTATCCGGGGTGGAGACCCAGTACTTC. Full variable domain (missing parts from reference TRBV28 and TRBJ2-5): DVKVTQSSRYLVKRTGEKVFLECVQDMDHENMFWYRQDPGLGLRLIYFSYDVKMKEKGDIPEGYSVSREKKERFSLILESASTNQTSMYLCASSLSGVETQYFGPGTRLLVL.

This chain joins TRBV6-1 and TRBJ1-1; possibly TRBD1 for D (5 bases). Germline CDR1 is MNHNS and CDR2 is SASEGT. With 1 base removed from V and 7 bases from J, the gap between germline ends came to 16 bases. The CDR3 is 15 residues long. The CDR3 region has the DNA TGTGCCAGCAGTGAAGTGGGCGGGGGTAAGAGTGAAGCTTTCTTT. This encodes CASSEVGGGKSEAFF.

This clone was seen more than once but under ten times. The junction departs from the called germline gene at one end, perhaps through a read error. The chain recombines TRBV6-1 with TRBJ2-6, with 10 nucleotides matching TRBD1. This CDR3 comprises 16 residues. The V gene's germline CDR1 is MNHNS and CDR2 SASEGT. The CDR3: CASSETGGAGANGLTF. CDR3 in DNA: TGTGCCAGCAGTGAGACAGGGGGCGCTGGGGCCAACGGCCTGACTTTC.

The gene calls are TRBV2 and TRBJ1-1; weak D call: TRBD1 (5 bases). Trimming took 6 bases from V and 1 from J, leaving 15 bases between them. Germline loops: CDR1 SNHLY, CDR2 FYNNEI. The CDR3 sequence is 15 residues long. DNA for the CDR3: TGTGCCAGCAGCGTGGGACGGGGGGAGAACACTGAAGCTTTCTTT. Its translation is CASSVGRGENTEAFF.

The rearrangement joins TRBV28 to TRBJ2-1, with 9 positions matching TRBD1. The CDR3 extends over 13 amino acids. The germline V gene encodes CDR1 MDHEN and CDR2 SYDVKM. The trim removed 5 bases at V and 7 bases at J, leaving 3 bases unmatched. The CDR3 DNA reads TGTGCCAGCAGTATCGGGACAGGGAATGAGCAGTTCTTC. It translates to CASSIGTGNEQFF.

This rearrangement joins TRBV5-1 to TRBJ2-3; a possible D gene is TRBD2 (6 bases). In germline, CDR1 is SGHRS, CDR2 YFSETQ. This CDR3 is 16 amino acids long. The germline V and J ends were trimmed by 0 bases and 2 bases, with 13 bases remaining between them. CDR3 bases: TGCGCCAGCAGCTTGGCCGGGGCGGGGACCACAGATACGCAGTATTTT. This sequence encodes CASSLAGAGTTDTQYF.

This clone came up a few times. J is TRBJ1-2 and V is TRBV28, with 9 positions matching TRBD1. This CDR3 comprises 13 residues. Unmatched junction bases numbered 3, after V lost 6 bases and J lost 4 bases. The germline V gene has CDR1 MDHEN and CDR2 SYDVKM. The CDR3 DNA reads TGTGCCAGCAGAGACAGGGGGGGCTATGGCTACACCTTC. Protein sequence: CASRDRGGYGYTF.

The chain has TRBV11-1 and TRBJ2-1; D perhaps matches TRBD2 (5 bases). Germline CDR1 and CDR2: SGHAT and FQDESV (reference sequence). Trimming cost V 1 base and J 4 bases, with 11 bases left between them. This CDR3 region has 15 residues. CDR3 coding DNA: TGTGCCAGCAGCTTAGTGGCTAGCAGATACAATGAGCAGTTCTTC. Translated, it gives CASSLVASRYNEQFF.

V usage is TRBV19 and J usage is TRBJ1-5, with TRBD1 identical over 7 bases. V shed 5 bases, J shed 7 bases, and the junction held 5 bases outside the gene matches. This CDR3 spans 13 amino acids. CDR1 is LNHDA and CDR2 is SQIVND in the germline V gene (reference sequence). Here the CDR3 reads CASSFYRGQPQHF. The CDR3 DNA reads as TGTGCCAGTAGTTTTTACAGGGGCCAGCCCCAGCATTTT.

J is TRBJ2-7 and V is TRBV21-1; the table's D call, TRBD1, has no DNA check behind it. TRBV21-1 is given as a pseudogene. The CDR3 sequence is 17 residues long. CDR3 protein: CASPKGIQGEKCRSRYF. CDR3 bases: TGTGCCAGCCCCAAAGGAATCCAGGGGGAGAAATGTCGGAGTCGATACTTC.

The chain joins TRBV21-1 to TRBJ2-7; whether TRBD1, the table's D call, matches the DNA was not checked. TRBV21-1 is a pseudogene locus. This CDR3 comprises 13 residues. CDR3: CASFRTGGYEQYF. The CDR3 DNA sequence: TGTGCCAGCTTTCGGACAGGGGGATACGAGCAGTACTTC.

The chain links TRBV6-5 to TRBJ2-7; tentative D call: TRBD2 (5 bases). Germline assignment: CDR1 MNHEY and CDR2 SVGAGI. The V and J ends lost 2 bases and 6 bases respectively, with 11 bases between them. The CDR3 length is 13 residues. CDR3 nucleotides: TGTGCCAGCAGTTACGCTAGCTCGGGCGAGCAGTACTTC. Encoded protein: CASSYASSGEQYF.

V usage is TRBV7-8 and J usage is TRBJ1-5; no definite D call. Germline CDR1 reads SGHVS; CDR2 reads FQNEAQ. V was trimmed by 5 bases and J by 2 bases, leaving 22 bases between them. CDR3 length equals 18 residues. CDR3 DNA: TGTGCCAGCAGCCAATACGCAGAAGGAGGACGGGGCAATCAGCCCCAGCATTTT. Amino acids: CASSQYAEGGRGNQPQHF.

The chain joins TRBV5-6 to TRBJ2-3; D is undetermined. This CDR3 contains 13 residues. Germline V gives CDR1 SGHDT, CDR2 YYEEEE. Trimming cost V 4 bases and J 4 bases, with 10 bases left between them. DNA for the CDR3: TGTGCCAGCAGCAAAATGGAGCCAGATACGCAGTATTTT. Translating gives CASSKMEPDTQYF.

This clone was counted only a few times. The rearrangement uses TRBV28 and TRBJ2-1; TRBD2 agrees at 10 bases. Germline assignment: CDR1 MDHEN and CDR2 SYDVKM. With V trimmed by 5 bases and J by 7 bases, 5 bases remained unmatched. This CDR3 has 14 amino acids. The CDR3 loop is CASSVNSGRNEQFF. Written as DNA, the CDR3 is TGTGCCAGCAGTGTCAATAGCGGGAGGAATGAGCAGTTCTTC.

The chain recombines TRBV28 with TRBJ1-5; D unresolved. The germline CDR1 and CDR2 sequences are MDHEN and SYDVKM. The V gene lost 8 bases and the J gene lost 1 base, with 12 bases spanning the gap. The CDR3 length is 14 residues. This chain's CDR3 is CASLGGISNQPQHF. DNA for the CDR3: TGTGCCAGCCTTGGAGGAATCAGCAATCAGCCCCAGCATTTT.

This clone was detected a few times. The chain is built from TRBV6-4 and TRBJ2-1; 12 bases are a match to TRBD2. This CDR3 comprises 15 residues. Germline trimming cut 3 bases from V and 4 bases from J; bases unmatched to any gene: 1. The germline gives CDR1 MRHNA, CDR2 SNTAGT. CDR3 coding DNA: TGTGCCAGCAGTGAGACTAGCGGGGGTTACAATGAGCAGTTCTTC. It translates to CASSETSGGYNEQFF.

V and J are TRBV29-1 and TRBJ1-2; TRBD1 might be the D (6 bases). The length of the CDR3 is 16 residues. The ends were cut back, 4 bases at V and 5 bases at J, with 23 bases in the middle. The V gene's germline CDR1 is SQVTM and CDR2 ANQGSEA. The CDR3 region is CSVVGGARAGGYGYTF. DNA of the CDR3: TGCAGCGTTGTAGGGGGGGCCCGGGCCGGGGGGTATGGCTACACCTTC.

This sequence joins TRBV19 and TRBJ2-6, with D tentatively TRBD1 (5 bases). With 5 bases removed from V and 1 base from J, the gap between germline ends came to 9 bases. CDR1 is LNHDA, CDR2 SQIVND, per germline (reference sequence). This CDR3 region has 15 residues. Here the CDR3 reads CASSWQGSGANVLTF. CDR3 coding DNA: TGTGCCAGTAGTTGGCAGGGATCTGGGGCCAACGTCCTGACTTTC.

V usage is TRBV18 and J usage is TRBJ2-4, with TRBD1 as a possible D gene (6 bases). Per the germline V gene, CDR1 is KGHSH and CDR2 is LQKENI. Trimming stripped 7 bases from V and 9 bases from J, with 19 bases between. The CDR3 extends over 14 amino acids. CDR3: CASLPDSATGIQYF. CDR3 DNA sequence: TGTGCCAGCTTACCGGACAGCGCTACCGGCATTCAGTACTTC.